The next 8 T cell receptor beta chains were all read from a single sample in a study of T-cell memory formation after mild COVID-19. MiXCR, applied by TCRdb to the 5' RACE reads, yields one record per CDR3 protein. The sample includes hundreds of thousands of distinct CDR3 sequences, 16% of them seen just once. Specimen: PBMCs or a T cell subset sorted from them (not recorded which). The source of these receptors is a young man who had mild COVID-19 (a few samples of this study predate the infection). Cell type and time point are not known.

CDR3 region: CASAFRTADTQYF. The DNA for the CDR3 is TGTGCCAGCGCCTTCCGGACGGCGGATACGCAGTATTTT. The J gene is TRBJ2-3, the V gene TRBV2; D is unclear. CDR3 length equals 13 residues. Looked up from germline, CDR1 is SNHLY and CDR2 is FYNNEI. Trimming removed 8 bases at V and 6 bases at J, with 15 bases between.

There are a few counts of this clonotype. This chain uses TRBV5-1 with TRBJ2-1; maybe TRBD2 (5 bases). CDR3 size: 14 residues. Germline V lookup: CDR1 SGHRS, CDR2 YFSETQ. The germline V and J ends were trimmed by 4 bases and 8 bases, with 16 bases remaining between them. DNA for the CDR3: TGCGCCAGCAGCATAAGGACGGGGAGAGATGAGCAGTTCTTC. It encodes CASSIRTGRDEQFF.

The sample holds a few counts of this clonotype. The J gene is TRBJ2-1, the V gene TRBV6-2 or TRBV6-3; 14 bases are shared with TRBD2. J gave up 8 bases and V 5 bases, and 8 bases lay outside the gene matches. Germline V CDR1 and CDR2: MNHEY, SVGEGT. The CDR3 covers 16 residues. CDR3: CASSPRLAGGPDEQFF. CDR3 nucleotide sequence: TGTGCCAGCAGTCCCCGACTAGCGGGGGGGCCGGATGAGCAGTTCTTC.

The chain links TRBV6-6 to TRBJ1-4; D ambiguous. Between the trimmed V and J ends, which lost 6 bases and 5 bases, there was a span of 13 bases. Germline loops: CDR1 MNHNY, CDR2 SVGAGI (reference sequence). The CDR3 consists of 14 residues. The CDR3 coding sequence is TGTGCCAGCAGCCTAGAGATGGTGAATGAAAAACTGTTTTTT. Amino acids: CASSLEMVNEKLFF.

This clonotype appeared once. This chain uses TRBV2 with TRBJ2-2; a possible D gene is TRBD2 (6 bases). Germline V gene lookup returns CDR1 SNHLY and CDR2 FYNNEI. The CDR3 loop spans 14 amino acids. Trimming shortened V by 6 bases and J by 4 bases, and 12 bases separated the two germline ends. The CDR3 DNA reads as TGTGCCAGCAGACAGGTGGGGGGCACCGGGGAGCTGTTTTTT. It encodes CASRQVGGTGELFF.

A few counts support this clonotype. The V and J genes are TRBV7-2 and TRBJ2-1, with D perhaps TRBD1 (5 bases). V was pared by 6 bases and J by 9 bases, with 9 bases between. This CDR3 has 11 amino acids. Germline CDR1 SGHTA, CDR2 FQGNSA. CDR3 residues: CASRDIAEQFF. CDR3 coding DNA: TGTGCCAGCAGGGACATTGCTGAGCAGTTCTTC.

This clonotype came up many times. The rearrangement uses TRBV7-8 and TRBJ2-4; D remains ambiguous. Trimming pared 6 bases from V and 0 bases from J, leaving 18 bases between. Germline V gene data show CDR1 as SGHVS and CDR2 as FQNEAQ. This CDR3 comprises 17 residues. CDR3 DNA: TGTGCCAGCAGTCAGGTGGGCAGGACCCTAGCCAAAAACATTCAGTACTTC. As protein: CASSQVGRTLAKNIQYF.

This clonotype was recorded a few times. The rearrangement joins TRBV5-6 to TRBJ1-1; D uncertain. The CDR3 loop spans 14 amino acids. Germline lookup yields CDR1 SGHDT and CDR2 YYEEEE. Deletions cut 2 bases from V and 0 bases from J, with 8 bases between. Here the CDR3 reads CASSFPGLNTEAFF. The CDR3 bases are TGTGCCAGCAGCTTCCCAGGTTTGAACACTGAAGCTTTCTTT.